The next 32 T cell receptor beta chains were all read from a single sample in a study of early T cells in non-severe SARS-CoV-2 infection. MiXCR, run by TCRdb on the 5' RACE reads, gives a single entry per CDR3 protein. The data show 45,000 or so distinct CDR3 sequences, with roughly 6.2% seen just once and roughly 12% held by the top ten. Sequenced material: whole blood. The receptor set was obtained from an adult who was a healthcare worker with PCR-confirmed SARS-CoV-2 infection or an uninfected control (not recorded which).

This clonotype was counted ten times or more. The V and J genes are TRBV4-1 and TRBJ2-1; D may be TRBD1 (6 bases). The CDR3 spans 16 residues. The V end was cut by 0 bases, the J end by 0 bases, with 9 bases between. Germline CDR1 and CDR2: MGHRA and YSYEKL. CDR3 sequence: CASSQDQGSSYNEQFF. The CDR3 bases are TGCGCCAGCAGCCAAGATCAGGGGAGCTCCTACAATGAGCAGTTCTTC.

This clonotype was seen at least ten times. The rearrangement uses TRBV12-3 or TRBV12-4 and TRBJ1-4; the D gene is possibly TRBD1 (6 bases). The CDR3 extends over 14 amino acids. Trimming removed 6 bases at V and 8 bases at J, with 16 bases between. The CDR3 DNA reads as TGTGCCAGCAGAAATGGGGGGGCTTGGGAAAAACTGTTTTTT. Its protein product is CASRNGGAWEKLFF.

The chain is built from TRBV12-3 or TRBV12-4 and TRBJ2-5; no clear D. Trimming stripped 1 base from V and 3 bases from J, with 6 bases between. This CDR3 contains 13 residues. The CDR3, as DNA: TGTGCCAGCAGTTTAGTCAGAAAAGAGACCCAGTACTTC. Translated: CASSLVRKETQYF.

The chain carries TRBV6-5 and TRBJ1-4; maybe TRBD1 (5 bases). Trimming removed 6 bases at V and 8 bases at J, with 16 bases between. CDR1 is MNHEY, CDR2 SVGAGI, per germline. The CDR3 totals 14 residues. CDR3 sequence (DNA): TGTGCCAGCAGCCCGGTGGGGGGTGGAGAAAAACTGTTTTTT. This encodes CASSPVGGGEKLFF.

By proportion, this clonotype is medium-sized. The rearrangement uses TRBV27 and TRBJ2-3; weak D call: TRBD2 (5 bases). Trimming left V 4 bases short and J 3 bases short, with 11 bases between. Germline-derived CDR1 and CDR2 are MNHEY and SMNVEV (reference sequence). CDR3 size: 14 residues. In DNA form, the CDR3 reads TGTGCCAGCAGTTCCCGTGGCGGGACAGATACGCAGTATTTT. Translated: CASSSRGGTDTQYF.

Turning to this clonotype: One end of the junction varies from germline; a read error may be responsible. The CDR3 DNA sequence: TGTGCCATCAGTGAGTCTATAGCGGGCAAAAACATCGGGGAGCTGTTTTTT. It is translated as CAISESIAGKNIGELFF. The V and J genes are TRBV10-3 and TRBJ2-2; 7 positions match TRBD2. The germline CDR1 and CDR2 sequences are ENHRY and SYGVKD. The CDR3 is 17 amino acids.

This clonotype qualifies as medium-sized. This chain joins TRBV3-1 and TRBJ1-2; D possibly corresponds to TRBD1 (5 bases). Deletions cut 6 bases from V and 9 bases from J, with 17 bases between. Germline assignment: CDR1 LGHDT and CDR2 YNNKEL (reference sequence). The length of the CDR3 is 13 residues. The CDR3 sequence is CASRLGGDGRYTF. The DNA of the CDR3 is TGTGCCAGCAGACTAGGCGGGGACGGGCGCTACACCTTC.

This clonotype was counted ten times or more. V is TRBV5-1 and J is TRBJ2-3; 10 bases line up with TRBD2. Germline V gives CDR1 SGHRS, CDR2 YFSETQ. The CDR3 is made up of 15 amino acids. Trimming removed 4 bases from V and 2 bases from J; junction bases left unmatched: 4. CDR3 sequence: CASSLSGGHTDTQYF. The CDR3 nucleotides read TGCGCCAGCAGCCTTAGCGGGGGGCACACAGATACGCAGTATTTT.

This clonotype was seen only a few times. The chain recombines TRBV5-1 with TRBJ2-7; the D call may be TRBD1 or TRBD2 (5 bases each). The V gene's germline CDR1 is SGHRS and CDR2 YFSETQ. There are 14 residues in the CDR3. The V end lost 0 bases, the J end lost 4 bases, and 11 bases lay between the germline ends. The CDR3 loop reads CASSLGGRRYEQYF. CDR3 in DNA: TGCGCCAGCAGCTTGGGGGGCAGGAGGTACGAGCAGTACTTC.

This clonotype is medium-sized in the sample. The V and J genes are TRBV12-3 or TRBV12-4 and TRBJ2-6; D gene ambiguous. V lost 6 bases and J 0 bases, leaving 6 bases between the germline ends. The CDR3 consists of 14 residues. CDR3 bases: TGTGCCAGCAGAGTTAGCTCTGGGGCCAACGTCCTGACTTTC. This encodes CASRVSSGANVLTF.

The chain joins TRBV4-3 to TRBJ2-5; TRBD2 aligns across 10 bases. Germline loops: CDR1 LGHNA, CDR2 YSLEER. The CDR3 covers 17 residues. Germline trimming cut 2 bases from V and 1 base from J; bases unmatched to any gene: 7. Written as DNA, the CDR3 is TGCGCCAGCAGCCAATCGGTCAGCGGGGGGGCCCAAGAGACCCAGTACTTC. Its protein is CASSQSVSGGAQETQYF.

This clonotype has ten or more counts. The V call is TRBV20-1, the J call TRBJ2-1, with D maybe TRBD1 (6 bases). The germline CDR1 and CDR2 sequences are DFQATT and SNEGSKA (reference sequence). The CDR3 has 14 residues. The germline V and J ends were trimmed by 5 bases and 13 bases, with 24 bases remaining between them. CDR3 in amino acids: CSAPGGDRFGFQFF. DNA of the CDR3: TGCAGTGCTCCCGGCGGTGACAGGTTCGGGTTTCAGTTCTTC.

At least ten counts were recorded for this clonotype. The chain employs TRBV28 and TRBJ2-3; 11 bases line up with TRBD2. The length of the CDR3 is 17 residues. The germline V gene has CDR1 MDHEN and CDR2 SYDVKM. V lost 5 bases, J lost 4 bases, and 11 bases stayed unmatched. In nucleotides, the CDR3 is TGTGCCAGCAGTCCCCAACTAGCGGGGGATGGTGCAGATACGCAGTATTTT. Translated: CASSPQLAGDGADTQYF.

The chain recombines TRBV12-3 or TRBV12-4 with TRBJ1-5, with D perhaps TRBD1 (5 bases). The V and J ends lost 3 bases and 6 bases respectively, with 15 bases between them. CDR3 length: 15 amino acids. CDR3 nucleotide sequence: TGTGCCAGCAGTTTGGACTCGGGGGTGAGTCAGCCCCAGCATTTT. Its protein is CASSLDSGVSQPQHF.

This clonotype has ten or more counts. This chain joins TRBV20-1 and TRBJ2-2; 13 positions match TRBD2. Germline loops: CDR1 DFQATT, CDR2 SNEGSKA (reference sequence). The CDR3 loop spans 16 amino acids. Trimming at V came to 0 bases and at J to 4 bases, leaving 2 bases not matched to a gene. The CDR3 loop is CSARDGTSGVTGELFF. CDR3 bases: TGCAGTGCTAGAGATGGGACTAGCGGGGTCACCGGGGAGCTGTTTTTT.

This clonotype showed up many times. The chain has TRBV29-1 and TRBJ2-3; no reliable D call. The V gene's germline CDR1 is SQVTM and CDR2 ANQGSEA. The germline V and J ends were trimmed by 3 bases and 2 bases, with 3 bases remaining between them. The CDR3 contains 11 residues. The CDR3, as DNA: TGCAGCGTTGACACCACAGATACGCAGTATTTT. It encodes CSVDTTDTQYF.

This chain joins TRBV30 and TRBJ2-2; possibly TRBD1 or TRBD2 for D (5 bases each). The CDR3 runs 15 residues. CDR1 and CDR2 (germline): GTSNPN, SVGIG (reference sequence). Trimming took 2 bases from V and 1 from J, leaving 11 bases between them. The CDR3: CAWSPGTKNTGELFF. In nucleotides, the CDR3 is TGTGCCTGGAGTCCCGGGACGAAGAACACCGGGGAGCTGTTTTTT.

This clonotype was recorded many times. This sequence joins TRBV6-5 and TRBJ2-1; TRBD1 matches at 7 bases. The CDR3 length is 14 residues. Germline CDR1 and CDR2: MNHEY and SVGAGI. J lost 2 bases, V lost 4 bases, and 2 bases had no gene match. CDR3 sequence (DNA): TGTGCCAGCAGTTGGGACAGCGCCTACAATGAGCAGTTCTTC. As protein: CASSWDSAYNEQFF.

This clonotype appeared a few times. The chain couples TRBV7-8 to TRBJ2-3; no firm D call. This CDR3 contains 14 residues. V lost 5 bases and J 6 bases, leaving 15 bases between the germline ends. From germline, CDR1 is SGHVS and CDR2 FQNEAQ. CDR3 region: CASSPPRALDTQYF. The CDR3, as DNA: TGTGCCAGCAGCCCCCCTCGGGCCCTGGATACGCAGTATTTT. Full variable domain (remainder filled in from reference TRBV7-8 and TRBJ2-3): GAGVSQSPRYKVAKRGQDVALRCDPISGHVSLFWYQQALGQGPEFLTYFQNEAQLDKSGLPSDRFFAERPEGSVSTLKIQRTQQEDSAVYLCASSPPRALDTQYFGPGTRLTVL.

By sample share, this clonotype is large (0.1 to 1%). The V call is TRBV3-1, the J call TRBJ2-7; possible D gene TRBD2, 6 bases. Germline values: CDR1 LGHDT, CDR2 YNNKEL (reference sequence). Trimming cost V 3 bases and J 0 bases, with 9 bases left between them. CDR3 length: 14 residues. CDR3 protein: CASSQAGSSYEQYF. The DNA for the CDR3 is TGTGCCAGCAGCCAGGCGGGGAGCTCCTACGAGCAGTACTTC.

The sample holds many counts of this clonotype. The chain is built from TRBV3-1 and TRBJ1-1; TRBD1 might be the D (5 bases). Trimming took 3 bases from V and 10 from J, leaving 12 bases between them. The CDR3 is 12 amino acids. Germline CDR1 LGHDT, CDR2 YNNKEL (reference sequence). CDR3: CASSQERDRAFF. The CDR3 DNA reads TGTGCCAGCAGCCAGGAAAGGGACCGAGCTTTCTTT.

The CDR3 DNA reads as TGTGCCAGCTCACCTCGCGAGGGGAGTGCCAATCAGCCCCAGCATTTT. As protein: CASSPREGSANQPQHF. The gene calls are TRBV18 and TRBJ1-5, with D perhaps TRBD1 (5 bases). Per the germline V gene, CDR1 is KGHSH and CDR2 is LQKENI. The CDR3 is made up of 16 amino acids. Trimming took 3 bases from V and 3 from J, leaving 15 bases between them.

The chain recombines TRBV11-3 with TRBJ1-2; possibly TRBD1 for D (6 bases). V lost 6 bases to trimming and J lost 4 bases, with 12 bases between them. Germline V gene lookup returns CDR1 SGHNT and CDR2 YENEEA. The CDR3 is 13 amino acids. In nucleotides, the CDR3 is TGTGCCAGCAGTTTGGGACACCTCTATGGCTACACCTTC. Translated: CASSLGHLYGYTF.

In nucleotides, the CDR3 is TGTGCCAGCAGTTCGGACAGGGGAGATCAGCCCCAGCATTTT. Its translation: CASSSDRGDQPQHF. V gene TRBV12-3 or TRBV12-4 combines with J gene TRBJ1-5, with 9 bases aligning to TRBD1. This CDR3 is 14 amino acids long. V gave up 4 bases and J gave up 5 bases; unmatched junction bases: 3.

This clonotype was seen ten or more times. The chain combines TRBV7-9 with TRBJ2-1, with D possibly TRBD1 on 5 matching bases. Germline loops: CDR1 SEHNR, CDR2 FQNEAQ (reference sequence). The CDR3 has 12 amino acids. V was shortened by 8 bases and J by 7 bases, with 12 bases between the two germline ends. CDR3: CASEQGSNEQFF. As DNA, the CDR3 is TGTGCCAGCGAGCAGGGTTCGAATGAGCAGTTCTTC.

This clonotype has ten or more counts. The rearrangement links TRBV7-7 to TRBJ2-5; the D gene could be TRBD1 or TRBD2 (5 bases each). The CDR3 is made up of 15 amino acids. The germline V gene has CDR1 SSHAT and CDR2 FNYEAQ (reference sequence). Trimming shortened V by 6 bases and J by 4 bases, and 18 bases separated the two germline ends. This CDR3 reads CASSKRGAGRETQYF. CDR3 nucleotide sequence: TGTGCCAGCAGTAAACGTGGGGCAGGGAGAGAGACCCAGTACTTC.

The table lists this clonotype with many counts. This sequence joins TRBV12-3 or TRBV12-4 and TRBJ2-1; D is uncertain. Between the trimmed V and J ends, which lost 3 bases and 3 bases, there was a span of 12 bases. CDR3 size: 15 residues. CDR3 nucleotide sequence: TGTGCCAGCAGTTTCAGGACGATGGGCTACAATGAGCAGTTCTTC. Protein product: CASSFRTMGYNEQFF.

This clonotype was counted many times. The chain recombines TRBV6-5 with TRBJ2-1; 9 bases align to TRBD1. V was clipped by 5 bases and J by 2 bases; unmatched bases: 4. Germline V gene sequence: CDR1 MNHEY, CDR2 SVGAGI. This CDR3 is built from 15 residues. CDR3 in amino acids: CASSSYRGPYNEQFF. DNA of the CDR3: TGTGCCAGCAGTAGCTACAGGGGGCCCTACAATGAGCAGTTCTTC.

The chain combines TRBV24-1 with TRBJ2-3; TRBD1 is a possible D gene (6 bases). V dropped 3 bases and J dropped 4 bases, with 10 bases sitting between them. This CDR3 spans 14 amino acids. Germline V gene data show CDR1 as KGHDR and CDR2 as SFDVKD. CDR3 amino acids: CATSDGTGSDTQYF. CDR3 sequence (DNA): TGTGCCACCAGTGATGGAACAGGGTCAGATACGCAGTATTTT.

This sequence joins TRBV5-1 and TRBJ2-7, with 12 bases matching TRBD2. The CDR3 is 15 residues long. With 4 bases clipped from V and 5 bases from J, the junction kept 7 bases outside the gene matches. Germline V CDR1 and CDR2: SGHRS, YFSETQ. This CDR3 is CASSPTSGGLDEQYF. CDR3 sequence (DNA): TGCGCCAGCAGCCCAACTAGCGGGGGGCTTGACGAGCAGTACTTC.

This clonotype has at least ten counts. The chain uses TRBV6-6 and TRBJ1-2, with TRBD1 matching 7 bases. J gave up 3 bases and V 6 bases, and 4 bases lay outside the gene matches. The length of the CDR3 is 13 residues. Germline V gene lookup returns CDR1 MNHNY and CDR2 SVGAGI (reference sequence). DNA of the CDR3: TGTGCCAGCAGGTGGGACAGCCACTATGGCTACACCTTC. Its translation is CASRWDSHYGYTF.

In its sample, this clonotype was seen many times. Here the CDR3 reads CASSSPERTNGYTF. CDR3 nucleotides: TGTGCCAGCAGTTCCCCGGAGAGAACAAATGGCTACACCTTC. The rearrangement uses TRBV12-3 or TRBV12-4 and TRBJ1-2; D remains ambiguous. V was pared by 4 bases and J by 6 bases, with 15 bases between. The CDR3 has 14 amino acids.